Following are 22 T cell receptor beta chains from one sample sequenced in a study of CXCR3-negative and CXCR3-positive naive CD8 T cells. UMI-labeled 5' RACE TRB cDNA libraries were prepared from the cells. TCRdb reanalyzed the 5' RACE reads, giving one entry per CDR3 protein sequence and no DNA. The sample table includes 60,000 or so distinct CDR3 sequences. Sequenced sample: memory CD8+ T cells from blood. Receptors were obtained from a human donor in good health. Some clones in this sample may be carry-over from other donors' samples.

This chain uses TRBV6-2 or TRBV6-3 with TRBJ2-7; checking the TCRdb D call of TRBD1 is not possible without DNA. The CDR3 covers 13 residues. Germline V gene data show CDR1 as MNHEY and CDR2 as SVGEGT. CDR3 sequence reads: CASIDQGSYEQYF.

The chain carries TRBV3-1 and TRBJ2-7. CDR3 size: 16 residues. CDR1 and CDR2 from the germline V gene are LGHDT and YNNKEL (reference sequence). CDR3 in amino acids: CASSQGQLMALYEQYF.

The CDR3 reads CASRGNREQYF. This sequence joins TRBV28 and TRBJ2-7. The CDR3 sequence is 11 residues long. Germline V gene sequence: CDR1 MDHEN, CDR2 SYDVKM.

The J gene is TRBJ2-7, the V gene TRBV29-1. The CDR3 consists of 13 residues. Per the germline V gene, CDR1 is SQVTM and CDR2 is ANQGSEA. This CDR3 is CSTLDRNSYEQYF.

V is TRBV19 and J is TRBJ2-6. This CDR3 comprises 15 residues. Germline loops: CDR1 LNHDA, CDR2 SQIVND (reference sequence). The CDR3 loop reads CASSTGDSGANVLTF.

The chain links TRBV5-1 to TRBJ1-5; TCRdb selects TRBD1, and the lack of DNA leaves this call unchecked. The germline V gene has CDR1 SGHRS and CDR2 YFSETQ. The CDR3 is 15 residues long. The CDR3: CASSLTGGEYEPQHF. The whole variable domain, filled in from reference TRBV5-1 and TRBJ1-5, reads KAGVTQTPRYLIKTRGQQVTLSCSPISGHRSVSWYQQTPGQGLQFLFEYFSETQRNKGNFPGRFSGRQFSNSRSEMNVSTLELGDSALYLCASSLTGGEYEPQHFGDGTRLSIL.

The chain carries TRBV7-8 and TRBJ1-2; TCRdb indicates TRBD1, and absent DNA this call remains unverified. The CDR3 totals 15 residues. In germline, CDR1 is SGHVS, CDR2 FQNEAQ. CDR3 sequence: CASSPAGGDIYGYTF.

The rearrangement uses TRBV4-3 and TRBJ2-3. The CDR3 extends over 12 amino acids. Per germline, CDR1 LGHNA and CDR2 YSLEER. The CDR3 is CASSHVGDTQYF.

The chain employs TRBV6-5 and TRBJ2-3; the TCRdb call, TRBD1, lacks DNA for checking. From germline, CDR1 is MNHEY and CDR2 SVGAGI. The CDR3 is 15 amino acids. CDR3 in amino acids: CASSYSRSQGDTQYF.

The chain's CDR3 is CASSNSWGNDDTGELFF. The V and J genes are TRBV28 and TRBJ2-2; the TRBD1 assignment by TCRdb is unverifiable without DNA. The CDR3 loop spans 17 amino acids. Per the germline V gene, CDR1 is MDHEN and CDR2 is SYDVKM.

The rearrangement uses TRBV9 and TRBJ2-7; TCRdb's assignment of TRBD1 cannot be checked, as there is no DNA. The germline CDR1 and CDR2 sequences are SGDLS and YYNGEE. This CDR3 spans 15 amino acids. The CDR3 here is CASSVRDRDDYEQYF.

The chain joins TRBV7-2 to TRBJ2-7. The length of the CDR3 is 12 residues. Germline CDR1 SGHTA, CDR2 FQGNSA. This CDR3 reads CASSSTLYEQYF.

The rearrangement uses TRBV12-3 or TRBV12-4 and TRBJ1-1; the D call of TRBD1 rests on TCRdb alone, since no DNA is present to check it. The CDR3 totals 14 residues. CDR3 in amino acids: CASSQQVMSTEAFF.

The chain's CDR3 is CSVDNQYEWGEQFF. The J gene is TRBJ2-1, the V gene TRBV29-1. This CDR3 has 14 residues. Germline lookup yields CDR1 SQVTM and CDR2 ANQGSEA.

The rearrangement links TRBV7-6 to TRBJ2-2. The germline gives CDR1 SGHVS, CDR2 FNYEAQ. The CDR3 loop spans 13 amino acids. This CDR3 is CASSLGSAGELFF.

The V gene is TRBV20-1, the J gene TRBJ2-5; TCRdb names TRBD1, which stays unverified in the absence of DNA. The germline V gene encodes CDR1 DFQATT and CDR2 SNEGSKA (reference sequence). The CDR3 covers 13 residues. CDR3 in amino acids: CSARTGQRSRQYF.

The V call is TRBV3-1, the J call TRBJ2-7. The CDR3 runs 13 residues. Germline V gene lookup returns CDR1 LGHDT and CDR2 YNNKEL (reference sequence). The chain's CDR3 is CASSPLGSYEQYF.

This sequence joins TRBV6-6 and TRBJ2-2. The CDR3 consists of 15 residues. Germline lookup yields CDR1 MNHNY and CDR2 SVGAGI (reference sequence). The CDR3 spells CASSYSMENTGELFF.

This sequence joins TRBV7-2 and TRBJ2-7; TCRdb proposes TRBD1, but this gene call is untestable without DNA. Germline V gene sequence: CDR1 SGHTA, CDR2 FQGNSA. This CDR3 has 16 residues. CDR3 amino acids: CASSLRLPGGFYEQYF.

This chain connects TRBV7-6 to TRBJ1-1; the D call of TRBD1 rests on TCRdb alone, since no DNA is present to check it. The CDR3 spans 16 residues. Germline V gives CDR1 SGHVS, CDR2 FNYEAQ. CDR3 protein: CASSLKDRGFGAEAFF.

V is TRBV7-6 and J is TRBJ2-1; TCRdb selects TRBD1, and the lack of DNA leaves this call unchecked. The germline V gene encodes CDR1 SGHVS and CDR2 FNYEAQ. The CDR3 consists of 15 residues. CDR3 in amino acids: CASSSGQGVINEQFF.

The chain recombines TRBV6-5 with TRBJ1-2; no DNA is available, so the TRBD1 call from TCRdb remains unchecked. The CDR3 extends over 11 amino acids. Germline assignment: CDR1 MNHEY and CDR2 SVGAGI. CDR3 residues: CASEGVGGYTF.